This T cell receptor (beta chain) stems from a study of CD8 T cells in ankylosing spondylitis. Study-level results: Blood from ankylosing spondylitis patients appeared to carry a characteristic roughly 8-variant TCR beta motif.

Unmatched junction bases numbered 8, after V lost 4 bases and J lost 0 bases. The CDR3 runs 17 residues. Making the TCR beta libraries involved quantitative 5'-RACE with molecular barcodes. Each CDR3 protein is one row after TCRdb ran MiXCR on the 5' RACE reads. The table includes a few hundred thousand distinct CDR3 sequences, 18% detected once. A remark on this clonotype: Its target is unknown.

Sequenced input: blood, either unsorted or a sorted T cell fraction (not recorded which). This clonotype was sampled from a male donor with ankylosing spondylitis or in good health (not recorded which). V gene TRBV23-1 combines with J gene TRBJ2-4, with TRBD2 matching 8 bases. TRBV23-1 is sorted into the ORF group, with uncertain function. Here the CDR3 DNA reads TGCGCCAGCAGTCGACCCGGTAGCGGGGCAGCCAAAAACATTCAGTACTTC. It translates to CASSRPGSGAAKNIQYF.